The subject of this entry is one TCR beta chain. The data are from a study of blood T cell repertoires in COVID-19. Repertoires were generated with immunoSEQ multiplex PCR, while TCRdb's copy carries only in-frame clones and drops some. The repertoire holds 150,000 to 200,000 clones, with 93% as singletons. The CDR3 sequence is 15 residues long. Germline-derived CDR1 and CDR2 are LGHDT and YNNKEL (reference sequence). Trimming took off 2 bases at V and 4 bases at J, with 12 bases between the two ends. Seattle researchers signed up patients amid active infection and tracked them longitudinally. The chain carries TRBV3-1 (or the pseudogene TRBV3-2) and TRBJ2-1; the D is unclear. This clonotype was obtained from a woman aged 55 to 70 with COVID-19, enrolled during active disease. The sequenced material came from peripheral blood. The CDR3 reads CASSQRKAGYNEQFF. The CDR3, as DNA: TGTGCCAGCAGCCAAAGAAAAGCCGGTTACAATGAGCAGTTCTTC.